These T cell receptor beta chains were read from a single sample in a study of response to subunit inactivated influenza vaccine. One entry per CDR3 protein, called by TCRdb with MiXCR from the RT-PCR reads. The profile shows hundreds of thousands of distinct CDR3 sequences, approximately 14% of them singletons. Specimen: PBMCs from blood, collected about 13 days after vaccination. These TCRs come from a man aged 45-60 years who received an inactivated influenza vaccine. CDR3s include the opening cysteine and the closing phenylalanine or tryptophan. D genes are given only for firm matches. Some rows have no size entry. The others give once, few or many, or a class for an expanded clone.

TRBJ2-1 | TRBD1 | TRBV5-5 | - | TGTGCCAGCAGCCCGACAGGGGAGCGGAGTGAGCAGTTCTTC | CASSPTGERSEQFF
TRBJ2-3 | - | TRBV12-3/TRBV12-4 | - | TGTGCCAGCAGTCCGAGGTCAGGGATAGATACGCAGTATTTT | CASSPRSGIDTQYF
TRBJ2-3 | TRBD1 | TRBV4-3 | few | TGCGCCAGCAGCCAAGGGCACGGGACAGGGGGAGATACGCAGTATTTT | CASSQGHGTGGDTQYF
TRBJ2-3 | - | TRBV10-3 | - | TGTGCCATCAGTGAGAGGGACACCGGGACAGATACGCAGTATTTT | CAISERDTGTDTQYF
TRBJ2-1 | - | TRBV7-2 | - | TGTGCCAGCAGCTTAGCACCAGGGGGGGGCGGCTACAATGAGCAGTTCTTC | CASSLAPGGGGYNEQFF
TRBJ2-7 | - | TRBV6-2/TRBV6-3 | - | TGTGCCAGCAGTCGAAGGGGTGTCTACGAGCAGTACTTC | CASSRRGVYEQYF
TRBJ1-2 | - | TRBV12-3/TRBV12-4 | - | TGTGCCAGCAGCATCACTCAGGAACCAGGGAACTATGGCTACACCTTC | CASSITQEPGNYGYTF
TRBJ1-3 | - | TRBV7-9 | few | TGTGCCAGCAGCTTACGTCGCGGAAACACCATATATTTT | CASSLRRGNTIYF
TRBJ1-2 | - | TRBV7-9 | few | TGTGCCAGCAGCGGAGAGCAGGGTGATAACTATGGCTACACCTTC | CASSGEQGDNYGYTF
TRBJ2-3 | - | TRBV10-3 | few | TGTGCCATCAGTGACCCACGGGACGGGCGAGACACAGATACGCAGTATTTT | CAISDPRDGRDTDTQYF
TRBJ1-4 | - | TRBV18 | - | TGTGCCAGCTCACCTTATACAACCCCAGTGGAAAAACTGTTTTTT | CASSPYTTPVEKLFF
TRBJ2-3 | - | TRBV10-3 | few | TGTGCCATCAGTGAACCGGTTGGGGCCCAGGAGACCACAGATACGCAGTATTTT | CAISEPVGAQETTDTQYF
TRBJ2-5 | - | TRBV3-1 | many | TGTGCCAGCAGCCAATCACAGGCGACCCAGTACTTC | CASSQSQATQYF
TRBJ2-6 | - | TRBV6-5 | few | TGTGCCAGCAGTTACAGAGCAAGCTCTGGGGCCAACGTCCTGACTTTC | CASSYRASSGANVLTF
TRBJ1-3 | - | TRBV6-5 | - | TGTGCCAGCAGTTTAGGACCTAACTCTGGAAACACCATATATTTT | CASSLGPNSGNTIYF
TRBJ1-4 | - | TRBV11-2 | many | TGTGCCAGCAGCTTAGGGGACCTTAATGAAAAACTGTTTTTT | CASSLGDLNEKLFF
TRBJ2-1 | - | TRBV11-3 | - | TGTGCCAGCAGCTTACCCCCATTTGGTGAGCAGTTCTTC | CASSLPPFGEQFF
TRBJ1-2 | - | TRBV20-1 | - | TGCAGTGCTCTAGCGGGGTTGAGGTTGACTGATGGCTACACCTTC | CSALAGLRLTDGYTF
TRBJ2-1 | - | TRBV20-1 | - | TGCTGTGCTAGAGAAGTGGGGCGGGCCGCATACAATGAGCAGTTCTTC | CCAREVGRAAYNEQFF
TRBJ1-4 | - | TRBV15 | few | TGTGCCACCAGCAGAGACGGTGCAACTAATGAAAAACTGTTTTTT | CATSRDGATNEKLFF
TRBJ2-5 | - | TRBV28 | - | TGTGCCAGCAGTTTCGCGGCAGTCCAAGAGACCCAGTACTTC | CASSFAAVQETQYF
TRBJ2-1 | - | TRBV6-2/TRBV6-3 | - | TGTGCCAGCAGTTACGGTCAGTCCGATGAGCAGTTCTTC | CASSYGQSDEQFF
TRBJ2-3 | - | TRBV20-1 | - | TGCAGTGCTGAAGACGGGCGTAGCACAGATACGCAGTATTTT | CSAEDGRSTDTQYF
TRBJ1-1 | - | TRBV3-1 | few | TGTGCCAGCAGCCACGCCAGGGAAAGGGCTTTCTTT | CASSHARERAFF
TRBJ1-2 | - | TRBV4-3 | - | TGCGCCAGCAGCCAAGATCTCGGCTTTTTAACCAACTATGGCTACACCTTC | CASSQDLGFLTNYGYTF
TRBJ1-5 | - | TRBV27 | - | TGTGCCAGCAGTGCTTTCGGGATGGATCAGCCCCAGCATTTT | CASSAFGMDQPQHF
TRBJ1-5 | - | TRBV5-1 | few | TGCGCCAGCAGACCGGACGCCCTCAATCAGCCCCAGCATTTT | CASRPDALNQPQHF
TRBJ1-1 | - | TRBV5-1 | few | TGCGCCAGCAGCTCCACATTGAACACTGAAGCTTTCTTT | CASSSTLNTEAFF
TRBJ2-5 | TRBD1 | TRBV5-1 | - | TGCGCCAGCAGCACGGACAGGATAGAGACCCAGTACTTC | CASSTDRIETQYF
TRBJ1-3 | - | TRBV20-1 | - | TGCAGTGTAGCTGGTCGCAACACCATATATTTT | CSVAGRNTIYF
TRBJ2-2 | - | TRBV7-2 | - | TGTGCCAGCAGCCCCTGGGACCCGAATGTCGCCGGGGAGCTGTTTTTT | CASSPWDPNVAGELFF
TRBJ2-7 | - | TRBV14 | - | TGTGCCAGCAGCCTGATAAGATCTAGCCTTTACGAGCAGTACTTC | CASSLIRSSLYEQYF
TRBJ2-1 | - | TRBV20-1 | - | TGCAGTGCTAACAGGGAGGGGGGTAATGAGCAGTTCTTC | CSANREGGNEQFF
TRBJ1-3 | - | TRBV7-2 | few | TGTGCCAGCAGCCCCGTCACCAGCTCTGGAAACACCATATATTTT | CASSPVTSSGNTIYF
TRBJ2-2 | TRBD2 | TRBV6-1 | few | TGTGCCAGCAGCCGCGGACTAGCGGGGGGGCATACCGGGGAGCTGTTTTTT | CASSRGLAGGHTGELFF
TRBJ2-2 | TRBD2 | TRBV9 | - | TGTGCCAGCGGGCCCGGGACTAGCGGCGGGGAGCTGTTTTTT | CASGPGTSGGELFF
TRBJ2-7 | TRBD1 | TRBV18 | - | TGTGCCAGCTCACCAGGGACAGGGGGCGATTACGAGCAGTACTTC | CASSPGTGGDYEQYF
TRBJ1-2 | - | TRBV25-1 | - | TGTGCCAGCAGTGGTCAGAAATATGGCTACACCTTC | CASSGQKYGYTF
TRBJ1-1 | - | TRBV11-2 | few | TGTGCCAGCAGCTTAGTGTGGACAGTGAACACTGAAGCTTTCTTT | CASSLVWTVNTEAFF
TRBJ2-7 | - | TRBV14 | - | TGTGCCAGCAGCCTGAGCGGAGGATACGAGGACGAGCAGTACTTC | CASSLSGGYEDEQYF
TRBJ1-1 | - | TRBV7-2 | many | TGTGCCAGCAGCCGAGGGATGAACACTGAAGCTTTCTTT | CASSRGMNTEAFF
TRBJ2-2 | TRBD2 | TRBV5-8 | few | TGTGCCAGCAGCTTGGAGTCAGCGGGAGGACATACCGGGGAGCTGTTTTTT | CASSLESAGGHTGELFF
TRBJ2-7 | TRBD2 | TRBV10-3 | - | TGTGCCATCAGTGAGCGGGAGGGCGACGAGCAGTACTTC | CAISEREGDEQYF
TRBJ2-1 | - | TRBV6-2/TRBV6-3 | many | TGTGCCAGCCACCTGGTCGGGGCAAGCTCCTACAATGAGCAGTTCTTC | CASHLVGASSYNEQFF
TRBJ2-6 | - | TRBV4-2 | - | TGTGCCAGCAGCCAAGATGGGGCCTCTGGGGCCAACGTCCTGACTTTC | CASSQDGASGANVLTF
TRBJ1-2 | TRBD1 | TRBV5-1 | - | TGCGCCAGCAGCTTGCAAGGACAGGGTCTTAGGGGCTACACCTTC | CASSLQGQGLRGYTF
TRBJ2-7 | - | TRBV27 | - | TGTGCCAGCAGTTTATCTGGGGGGAACTCCTACGAGCAGTACTTC | CASSLSGGNSYEQYF
TRBJ1-6 | - | TRBV3-1 | - | TGTGCCAGCAGCCAAGATCTTACAATTGGTTCACCCCTCCACTTT | CASSQDLTIGSPLHF
TRBJ2-7 | - | TRBV7-2 | many | TGTGCCAGCAGCTTAGATGCCCAGGGGCCATACGAGCAGTACTTC | CASSLDAQGPYEQYF
TRBJ1-1 | - | TRBV5-1 | many | TGCGCCAGCAGCTTGTACAGTACCACTGAAGCTTTCTTT | CASSLYSTTEAFF
TRBJ2-3 | TRBD2 | TRBV20-1 | - | TGCAGTGCTAGCGGGACTAGCGGGGGGGCAACAGATACGCAGTATTTT | CSASGTSGGATDTQYF
TRBJ2-5 | - | TRBV7-2 | few | TGTGCCAGCAGCTTAGGGACAGCTGAGACCCAGTACTTC | CASSLGTAETQYF
TRBJ2-6 | TRBD1 | TRBV14 | many | TGTGCCAGCAGCCACTGGGACAGGGGGCTGGCTGGGGCCAACGTCCTGACTTTC | CASSHWDRGLAGANVLTF
TRBJ1-1 | - | TRBV3-1 | few | TGTGCCAGCAGGTTCTTGGCTCGGGGGCATGAAGCTTTCTTT | CASRFLARGHEAFF
TRBJ2-1 | - | TRBV6-1 | - | TGTGCCAGCGGATTGACAGACTACAATGAGCAGTTCTTC | CASGLTDYNEQFF
TRBJ2-4 | TRBD2 | TRBV11-2 | - | TGTGCCAGCAGCAGTAGCGGGGTCACTAACATTCAGTACTTC | CASSSSGVTNIQYF
TRBJ2-1 | TRBD2 | TRBV6-5 | many | TGTGCCAGCAGTTACTCGACTAGCGGAAAGTACAATGAGCAGTTCTTC | CASSYSTSGKYNEQFF
TRBJ2-4 | TRBD1 | TRBV4-3 | - | TGCGCCAGCAGCCTCGAGACAGGGGACGGAAACATTCAGTACTTC | CASSLETGDGNIQYF